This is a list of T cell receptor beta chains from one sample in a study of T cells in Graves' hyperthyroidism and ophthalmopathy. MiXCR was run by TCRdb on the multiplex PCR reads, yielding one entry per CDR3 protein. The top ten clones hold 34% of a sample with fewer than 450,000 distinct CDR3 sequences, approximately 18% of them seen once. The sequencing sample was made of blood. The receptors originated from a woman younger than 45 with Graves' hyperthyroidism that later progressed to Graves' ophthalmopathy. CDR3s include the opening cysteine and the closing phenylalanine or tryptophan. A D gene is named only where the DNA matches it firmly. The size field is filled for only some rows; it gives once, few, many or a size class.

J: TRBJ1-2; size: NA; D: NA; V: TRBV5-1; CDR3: CASSGRGDSSGYTF; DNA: TGCGCCAGCAGCGGGCGGGGCGACTCTTCGGGCTACACCTTC
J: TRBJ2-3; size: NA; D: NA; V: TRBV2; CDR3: CASSDPDTQYF; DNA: TGTGCCAGCAGTGATCCAGATACGCAGTATTTT
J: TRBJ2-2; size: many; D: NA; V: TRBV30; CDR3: CAWRDYSDGELFF; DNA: TGTGCCTGGAGAGATTACAGTGACGGGGAGCTGTTTTTT
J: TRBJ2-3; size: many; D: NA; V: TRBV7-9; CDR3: CASSLSTTDTQYF; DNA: TGTGCCAGCAGCCTATCTACGACAGATACGCAGTATTTT
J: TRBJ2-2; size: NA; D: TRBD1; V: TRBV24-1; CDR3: CATSDPGQGASGELFF; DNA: TGTGCCACCAGTGACCCGGGACAGGGGGCCTCCGGGGAGCTGTTTTTT
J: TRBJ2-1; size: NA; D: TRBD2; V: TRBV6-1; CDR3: CASSLTSGKWDEQFF; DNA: TGTGCCAGCAGCCTGACTAGCGGCAAGTGGGATGAGCAGTTCTTC
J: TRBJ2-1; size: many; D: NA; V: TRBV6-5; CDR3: CASSYSGGRGEQFF; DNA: TGTGCCAGCAGTTACTCAGGAGGCAGGGGTGAGCAGTTCTTC
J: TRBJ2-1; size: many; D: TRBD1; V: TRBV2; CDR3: CASFGQGGSYNEQFF; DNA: TGTGCCAGCTTCGGACAGGGGGGTTCCTACAATGAGCAGTTCTTC
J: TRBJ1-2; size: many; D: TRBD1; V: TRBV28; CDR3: CASSLLEGASYGYTF; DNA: TGTGCCAGCAGTTTACTTGAGGGGGCCAGCTATGGCTACACCTTC
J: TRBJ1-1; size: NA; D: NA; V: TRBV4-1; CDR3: CASSQGPFRPEAFF; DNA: TGCGCCAGCAGCCAGGGCCCCTTTCGCCCTGAAGCTTTCTTT
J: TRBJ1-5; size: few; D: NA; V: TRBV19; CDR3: CATLPGFSNQPQHF; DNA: TGTGCCACGCTTCCAGGGTTTAGCAATCAGCCCCAGCATTTT
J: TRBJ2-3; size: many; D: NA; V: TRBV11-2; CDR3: CASSLDGLSVTDTQYF; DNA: TGTGCCAGCAGCTTAGATGGACTATCGGTGACGGATACGCAGTATTTT
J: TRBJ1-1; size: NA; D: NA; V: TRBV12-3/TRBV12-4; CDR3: CASRAGPGGRTEAFF; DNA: TGTGCCAGCAGGGCCGGGCCGGGGGGACGCACTGAAGCTTTCTTT
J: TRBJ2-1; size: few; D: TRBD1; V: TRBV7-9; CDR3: CASRTSYRGDEQFF; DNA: TGTGCCAGCAGAACCTCCTACAGGGGCGATGAGCAGTTCTTC
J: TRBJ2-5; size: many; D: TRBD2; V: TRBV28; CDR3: CASSGREGEWETQYF; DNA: TGTGCCAGCAGTGGCCGGGAGGGCGAATGGGAGACCCAGTACTTC
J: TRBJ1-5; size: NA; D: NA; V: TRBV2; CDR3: CASRQTGLSNQPQHF; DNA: TGTGCCAGCAGACAGACAGGTCTGAGCAATCAGCCCCAGCATTTT
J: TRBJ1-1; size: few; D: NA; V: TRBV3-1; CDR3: CASSQGQENTEAFF; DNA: TGTGCCAGCAGCCAAGGTCAGGAGAACACTGAAGCTTTCTTT
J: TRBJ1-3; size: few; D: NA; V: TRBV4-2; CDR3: CASSQDRSSGNTIYF; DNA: TGTGCCAGCAGCCAAGATCGGTCTTCCGGAAACACCATATATTTT
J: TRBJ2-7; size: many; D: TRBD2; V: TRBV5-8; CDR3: CASTLKISGTSEQYF; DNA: TGTGCCAGCACCTTAAAGATTAGCGGGACCTCCGAGCAGTACTTC
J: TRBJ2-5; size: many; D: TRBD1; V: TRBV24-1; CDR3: CATAEQGAGETQYF; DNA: TGTGCCACCGCGGAACAGGGGGCGGGAGAGACCCAGTACTTC
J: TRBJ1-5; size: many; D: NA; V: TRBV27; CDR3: CASSLFRSDNQPQHF; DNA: TGTGCCAGCAGTTTATTTAGGAGTGACAATCAGCCCCAGCATTTT
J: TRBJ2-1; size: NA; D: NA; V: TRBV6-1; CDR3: CASTRRQNEQFF; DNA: TGTGCCAGCACTCGGAGGCAAAATGAGCAGTTCTTC
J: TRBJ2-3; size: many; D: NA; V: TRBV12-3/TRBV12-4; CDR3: CASSLGQGGSTDTQYF; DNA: TGTGCCAGCAGTTTAGGACAGGGAGGGAGCACAGATACGCAGTATTTT
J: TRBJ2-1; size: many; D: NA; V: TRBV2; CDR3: CASSTSPGGGSEQFF; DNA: TGTGCCAGCAGCACCTCCCCGGGAGGGGGCAGTGAGCAGTTCTTC
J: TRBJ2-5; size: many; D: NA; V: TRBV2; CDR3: CASNRVVETQYF; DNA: TGTGCCAGCAACAGGGTTGTTGAGACCCAGTACTTC
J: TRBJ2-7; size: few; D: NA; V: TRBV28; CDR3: CASGRRGRAYEQYF; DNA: TGTGCCAGCGGCCGAAGGGGCCGCGCCTACGAGCAGTACTTC
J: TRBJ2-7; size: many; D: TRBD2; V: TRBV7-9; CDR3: CASSIGLAGAEQYF; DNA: TGTGCCAGCAGCATAGGACTAGCGGGAGCCGAGCAGTACTTC
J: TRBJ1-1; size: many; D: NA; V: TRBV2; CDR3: CASSVGPNTEAFF; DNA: TGTGCCAGCAGTGTGGGACCGAACACTGAAGCTTTCTTT
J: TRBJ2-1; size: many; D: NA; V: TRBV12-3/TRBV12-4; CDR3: CASSFTVNEQFF; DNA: TGTGCCAGCAGTTTTACCGTCAATGAGCAGTTCTTC
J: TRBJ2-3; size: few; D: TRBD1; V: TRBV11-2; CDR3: CASSLAGTVTDTQYF; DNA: TGTGCCAGCAGCTTAGCGGGGACAGTCACAGATACGCAGTATTTT
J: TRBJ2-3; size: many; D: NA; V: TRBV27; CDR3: CASSPIRTDTQYF; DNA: TGTGCCAGCAGTCCCATCCGGACAGATACGCAGTATTTT
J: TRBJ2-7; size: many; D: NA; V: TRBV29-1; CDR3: CSARTETATYEQYF; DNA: TGCAGCGCCCGGACCGAGACAGCGACCTACGAGCAGTACTTC
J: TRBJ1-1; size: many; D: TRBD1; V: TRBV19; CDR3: CASSTNRGLDTEAFF; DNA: TGTGCCAGTAGTACAAACAGGGGGCTGGACACTGAAGCTTTCTTT
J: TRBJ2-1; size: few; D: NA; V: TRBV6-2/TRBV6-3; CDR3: CARKGGPFDYNEQFF; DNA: TGTGCCAGAAAGGGGGGCCCCTTCGACTACAATGAGCAGTTCTTC
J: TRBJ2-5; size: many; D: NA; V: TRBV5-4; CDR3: CASSGRTAEETQYF; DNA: TGTGCCAGCAGCGGTCGGACAGCAGAAGAGACCCAGTACTTC
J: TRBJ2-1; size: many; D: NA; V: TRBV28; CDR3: CASSWDQGNEQFF; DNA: TGTGCCAGCAGTTGGGATCAGGGAAATGAGCAGTTCTTC
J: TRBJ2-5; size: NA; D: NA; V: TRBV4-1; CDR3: CASSPRPDGETQYF; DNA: TGCGCCAGCAGCCCGAGACCTGACGGGGAGACCCAGTACTTC
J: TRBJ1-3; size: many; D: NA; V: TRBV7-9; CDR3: CASSFTLNSGNTIYF; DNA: TGTGCCAGCAGCTTTACTCTCAATTCCGGAAACACCATATATTTT
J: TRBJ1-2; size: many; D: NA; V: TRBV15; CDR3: CATSRDRTNYGYTF; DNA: TGTGCCACCAGCAGAGACAGGACTAACTATGGCTACACCTTC
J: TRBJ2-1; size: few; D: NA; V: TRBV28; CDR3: CASRRADYNEQFF; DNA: TGTGCCAGCAGGCGGGCAGACTACAATGAGCAGTTCTTC
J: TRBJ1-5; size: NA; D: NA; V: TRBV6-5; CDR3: CASSYSIRGAARGQPQHF; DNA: TGTGCCAGCAGTTACTCGATCCGTGGGGCAGCGCGTGGTCAGCCCCAGCATTTT
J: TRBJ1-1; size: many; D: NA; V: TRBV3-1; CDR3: CASSQGPGSAEAFF; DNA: TGTGCCAGCAGCCAAGGCCCAGGGAGCGCTGAAGCTTTCTTT
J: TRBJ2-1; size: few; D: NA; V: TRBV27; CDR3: CASSSRDNEQFF; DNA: TGTGCCAGCAGCTCCCGGGACAACGAGCAGTTCTTC
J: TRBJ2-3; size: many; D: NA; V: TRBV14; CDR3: CASSQDGTYTQYF; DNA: TGTGCCAGCAGCCAAGATGGGACTTATACGCAGTATTTT
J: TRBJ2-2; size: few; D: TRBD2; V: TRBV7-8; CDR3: CASSLAPSGGASGELFF; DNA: TGTGCCAGCAGCTTAGCGCCCAGCGGGGGGGCTTCCGGGGAGCTGTTTTTT
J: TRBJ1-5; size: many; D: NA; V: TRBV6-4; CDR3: CASTGPNTRQPQHF; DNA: TGTGCCAGCACGGGACCGAATACCCGGCAGCCCCAGCATTTT
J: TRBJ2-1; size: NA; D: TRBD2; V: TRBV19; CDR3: CASSRTSGPYNEQFF; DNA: TGTGCCAGTAGTCGGACTAGCGGCCCCTACAATGAGCAGTTCTTC
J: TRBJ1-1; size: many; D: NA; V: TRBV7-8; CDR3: CASSLGAGDEGAFF; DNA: TGTGCCAGCAGCTTAGGGGCAGGGGACGAAGGAGCTTTCTTT
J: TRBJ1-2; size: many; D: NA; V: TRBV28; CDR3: CASGGHLTVNYGYTF; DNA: TGTGCCAGCGGTGGACACCTTACGGTTAACTATGGCTACACCTTC
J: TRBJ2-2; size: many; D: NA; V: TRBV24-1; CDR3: CATSAVRARTGELFF; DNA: TGTGCCACCAGTGCAGTCAGGGCTCGCACCGGGGAGCTGTTTTTT
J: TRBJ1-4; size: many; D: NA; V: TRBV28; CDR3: CASTPDATNEKLFF; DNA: TGTGCCAGCACCCCAGATGCAACTAATGAAAAACTGTTTTTT
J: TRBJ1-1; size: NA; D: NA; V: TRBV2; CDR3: CASAGGATLSTEAFF; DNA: TGTGCCAGCGCTGGCGGGGCTACCTTGAGCACTGAAGCTTTCTTT
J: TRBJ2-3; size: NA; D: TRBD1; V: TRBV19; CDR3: CASSSGQGISTDTQYF; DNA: TGTGCCAGTAGTAGCGGACAGGGGATAAGCACAGATACGCAGTATTTT
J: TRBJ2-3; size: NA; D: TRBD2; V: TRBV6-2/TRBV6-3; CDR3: CASRGTSYTDTQYF; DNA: TGTGCCAGCAGGGGGACTAGTTATACGGATACGCAGTATTTT
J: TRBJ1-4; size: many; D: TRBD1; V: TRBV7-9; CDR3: CASSPMGQGNEKLFF; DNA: TGTGCCAGCAGCCCAATGGGACAGGGGAATGAAAAACTGTTTTTT
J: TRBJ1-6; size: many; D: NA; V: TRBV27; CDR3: CASSNYPPGGSGDSPLHF; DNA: TGTGCCAGCAGCAACTACCCTCCCGGGGGCTCAGGGGATTCACCCCTCCACTTT
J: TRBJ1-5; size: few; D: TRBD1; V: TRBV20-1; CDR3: CSAPEYRDRGETNQPQHF; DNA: TGCAGTGCTCCCGAATACCGGGACAGGGGAGAAACCAATCAGCCCCAGCATTTT
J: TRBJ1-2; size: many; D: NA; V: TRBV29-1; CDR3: CSVIGGANYGYTF; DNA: TGCAGCGTAATAGGGGGTGCTAACTATGGCTACACCTTC
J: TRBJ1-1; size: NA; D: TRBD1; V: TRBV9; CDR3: CASSVEGGQGLDVKAFF; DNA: TGTGCCAGCAGCGTAGAAGGTGGACAGGGTCTGGACGTGAAAGCTTTCTTT